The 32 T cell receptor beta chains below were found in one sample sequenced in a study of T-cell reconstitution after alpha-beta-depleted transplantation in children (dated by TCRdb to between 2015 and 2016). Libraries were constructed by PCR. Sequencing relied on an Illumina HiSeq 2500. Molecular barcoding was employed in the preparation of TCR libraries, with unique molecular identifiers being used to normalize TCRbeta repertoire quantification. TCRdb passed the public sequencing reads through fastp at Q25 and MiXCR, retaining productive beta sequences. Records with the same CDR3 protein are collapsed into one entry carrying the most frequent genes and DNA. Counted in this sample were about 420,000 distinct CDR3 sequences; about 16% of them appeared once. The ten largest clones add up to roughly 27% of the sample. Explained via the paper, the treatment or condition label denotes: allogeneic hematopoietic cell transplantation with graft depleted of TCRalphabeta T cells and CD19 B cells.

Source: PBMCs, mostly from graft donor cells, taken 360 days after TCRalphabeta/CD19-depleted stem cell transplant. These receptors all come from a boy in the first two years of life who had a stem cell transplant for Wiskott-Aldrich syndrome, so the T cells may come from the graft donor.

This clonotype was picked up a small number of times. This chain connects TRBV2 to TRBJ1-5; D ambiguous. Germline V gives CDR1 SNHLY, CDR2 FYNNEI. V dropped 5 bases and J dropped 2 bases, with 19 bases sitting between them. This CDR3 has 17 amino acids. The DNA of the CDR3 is TGTGCCAGCAGTCACTTTCGTCTGGGTAGGGGCAATCAGCCCCAGCATTTT. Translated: CASSHFRLGRGNQPQHF.

Here the CDR3 reads CASSFGTITDTQYF. The CDR3, as DNA: TGTGCCAGCAGCTTCGGGACAATCACAGATACGCAGTATTTT. The V and J genes are TRBV7-9 and TRBJ2-3; the D gene is possibly TRBD1 (6 bases). The CDR3 has 14 residues. V shed 3 bases and J shed 2 bases, with 9 bases lying between them. Looked up from germline, CDR1 is SEHNR and CDR2 is FQNEAQ (reference sequence). Filled out from reference TRBV7-9 and TRBJ2-3, the complete variable domain reads DTGVSQNPRHKITKRGQNVTFRCDPISEHNRLYWYRQTLGQGPEFLTYFQNEAQLEKSRLLSDRFSAERPKGSFSTLEIQRTEQGDSAMYLCASSFGTITDTQYFGPGTRLTVL.

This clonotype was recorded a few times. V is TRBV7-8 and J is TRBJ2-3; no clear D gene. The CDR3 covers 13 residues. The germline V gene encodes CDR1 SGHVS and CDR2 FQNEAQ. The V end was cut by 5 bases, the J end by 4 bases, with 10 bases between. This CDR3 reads CASSPDVADTQYF. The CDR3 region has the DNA TGTGCCAGCAGCCCCGACGTGGCAGATACGCAGTATTTT. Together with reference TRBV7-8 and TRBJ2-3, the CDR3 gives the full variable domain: GAGVSQSPRYKVAKRGQDVALRCDPISGHVSLFWYQQALGQGPEFLTYFQNEAQLDKSGLPSDRFFAERPEGSVSTLKIQRTQQEDSAVYLCASSPDVADTQYFGPGTRLTVL.

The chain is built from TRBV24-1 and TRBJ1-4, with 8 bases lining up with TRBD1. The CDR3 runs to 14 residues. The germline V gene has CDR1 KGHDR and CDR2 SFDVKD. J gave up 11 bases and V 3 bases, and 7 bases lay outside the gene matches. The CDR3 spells CATSDAGTGEKLFF. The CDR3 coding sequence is TGTGCCACCAGTGATGCCGGGACAGGAGAGAAACTGTTTTTT.

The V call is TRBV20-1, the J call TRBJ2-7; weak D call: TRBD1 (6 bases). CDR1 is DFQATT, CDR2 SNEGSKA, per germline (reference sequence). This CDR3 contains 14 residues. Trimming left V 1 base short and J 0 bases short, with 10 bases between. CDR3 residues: CSARGTVRSYEQYF. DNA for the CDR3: TGCAGTGCTAGAGGGACAGTACGCTCCTACGAGCAGTACTTC.

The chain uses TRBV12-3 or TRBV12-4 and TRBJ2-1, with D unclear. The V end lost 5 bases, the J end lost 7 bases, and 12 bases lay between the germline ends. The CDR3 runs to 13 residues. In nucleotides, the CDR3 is TGTGCCAGCAGTGGTAGGGTGAATAATGAGCAGTTCTTC. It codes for CASSGRVNNEQFF.

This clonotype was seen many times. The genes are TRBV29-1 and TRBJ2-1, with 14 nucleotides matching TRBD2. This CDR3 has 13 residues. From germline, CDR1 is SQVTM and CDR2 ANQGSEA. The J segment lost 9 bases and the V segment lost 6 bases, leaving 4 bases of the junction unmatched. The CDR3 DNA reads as TGCAGCGTGGGACTAGCGGGAGTGAGTGAGCAGTTCTTC. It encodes CSVGLAGVSEQFF.

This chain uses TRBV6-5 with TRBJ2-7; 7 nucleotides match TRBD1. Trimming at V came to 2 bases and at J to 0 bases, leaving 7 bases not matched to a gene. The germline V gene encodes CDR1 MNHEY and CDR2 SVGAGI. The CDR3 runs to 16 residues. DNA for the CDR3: TGTGCCAGCAGTTACCACGGGACAGTTTTCTCCTACGAGCAGTACTTC. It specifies CASSYHGTVFSYEQYF.

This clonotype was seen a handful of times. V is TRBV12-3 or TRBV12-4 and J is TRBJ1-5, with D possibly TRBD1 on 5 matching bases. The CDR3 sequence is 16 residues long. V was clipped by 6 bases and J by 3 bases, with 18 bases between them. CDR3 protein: CASSCSRGGDNQPQHF. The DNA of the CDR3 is TGTGCCAGCAGCTGCTCGCGGGGGGGAGACAATCAGCCCCAGCATTTT.

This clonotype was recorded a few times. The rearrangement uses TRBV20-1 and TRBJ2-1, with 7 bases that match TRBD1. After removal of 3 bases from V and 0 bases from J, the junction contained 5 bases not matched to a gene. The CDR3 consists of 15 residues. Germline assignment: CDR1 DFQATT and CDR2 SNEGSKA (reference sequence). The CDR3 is CSARKGAFSYNEQFF. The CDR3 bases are TGCAGTGCTAGGAAGGGGGCGTTCTCCTACAATGAGCAGTTCTTC.

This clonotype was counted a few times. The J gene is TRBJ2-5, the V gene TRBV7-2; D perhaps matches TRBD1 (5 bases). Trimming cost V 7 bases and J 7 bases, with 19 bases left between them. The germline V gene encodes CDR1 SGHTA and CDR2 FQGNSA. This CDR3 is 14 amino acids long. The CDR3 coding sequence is TGTGCCAGCACCGAGCCCCAGGGTTGGGGGACCCAGTACTTC. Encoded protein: CASTEPQGWGTQYF.

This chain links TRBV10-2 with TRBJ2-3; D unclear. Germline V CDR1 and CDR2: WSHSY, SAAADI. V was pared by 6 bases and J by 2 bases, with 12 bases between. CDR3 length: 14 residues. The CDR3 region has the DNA TGCGCCAGCAGGGACCCCAAATCCACAGATACGCAGTATTTT. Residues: CASRDPKSTDTQYF.

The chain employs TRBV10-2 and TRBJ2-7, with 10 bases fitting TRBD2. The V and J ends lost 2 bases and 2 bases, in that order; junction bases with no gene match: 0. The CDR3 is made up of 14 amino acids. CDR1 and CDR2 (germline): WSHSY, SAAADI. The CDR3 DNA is TGCGCCAGCAGTGAGGGGACTAGCGCCTACGAGCAGTACTTC. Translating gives CASSEGTSAYEQYF.

The CDR3 sequence: CASSQYTEAFF. CDR3 nucleotide sequence: TGTGCCAGCAGCCAATACACTGAAGCTTTCTTT. The V gene is TRBV3-1, the J gene TRBJ1-1; D ambiguous. CDR1 is LGHDT, CDR2 YNNKEL, per germline (reference sequence). The CDR3 sequence is 11 residues long. V was pared by 2 bases and J by 3 bases, with 1 base between.

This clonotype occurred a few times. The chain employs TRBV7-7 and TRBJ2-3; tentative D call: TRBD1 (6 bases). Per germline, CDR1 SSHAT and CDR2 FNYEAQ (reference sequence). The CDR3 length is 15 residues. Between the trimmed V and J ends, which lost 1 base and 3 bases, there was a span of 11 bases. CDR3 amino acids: CASSLGGPATDTQYF. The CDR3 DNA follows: TGTGCCAGCAGCTTAGGGGGGCCAGCGACAGATACGCAGTATTTT.

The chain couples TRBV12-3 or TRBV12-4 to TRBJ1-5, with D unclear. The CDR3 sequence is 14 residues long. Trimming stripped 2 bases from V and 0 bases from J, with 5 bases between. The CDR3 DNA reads TGTGCCAGCAGTTTACTGGATAGCAATCAGCCCCAGCATTTT. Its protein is CASSLLDSNQPQHF.

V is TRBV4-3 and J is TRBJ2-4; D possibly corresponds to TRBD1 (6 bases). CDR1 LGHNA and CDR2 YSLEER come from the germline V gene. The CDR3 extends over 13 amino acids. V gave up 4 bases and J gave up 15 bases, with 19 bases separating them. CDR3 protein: CASSLAGGRGLYF. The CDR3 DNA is TGCGCCAGCAGCCTCGCCGGTGGCAGGGGCTTGTACTTC.

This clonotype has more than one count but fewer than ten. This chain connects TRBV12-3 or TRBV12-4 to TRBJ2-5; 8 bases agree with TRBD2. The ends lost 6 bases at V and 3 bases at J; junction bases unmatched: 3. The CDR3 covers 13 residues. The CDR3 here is CASRLAAKETQYF. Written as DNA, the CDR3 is TGTGCCAGCAGACTAGCGGCAAAAGAGACCCAGTACTTC.

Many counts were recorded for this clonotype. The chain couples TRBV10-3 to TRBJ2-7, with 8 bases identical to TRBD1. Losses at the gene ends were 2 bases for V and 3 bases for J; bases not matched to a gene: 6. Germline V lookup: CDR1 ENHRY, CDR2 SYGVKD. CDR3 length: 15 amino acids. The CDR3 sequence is CAISEAGQGGYEQYF. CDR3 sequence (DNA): TGTGCCATCAGTGAGGCCGGACAGGGAGGCTACGAGCAGTACTTC.

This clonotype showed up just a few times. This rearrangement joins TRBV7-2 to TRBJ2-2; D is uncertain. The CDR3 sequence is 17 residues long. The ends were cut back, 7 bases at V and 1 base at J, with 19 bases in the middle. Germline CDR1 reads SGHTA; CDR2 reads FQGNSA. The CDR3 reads CASIRLSRVLNTGELFF. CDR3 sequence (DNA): TGTGCCAGCATCCGATTGTCCCGAGTGCTGAACACCGGGGAGCTGTTTTTT.

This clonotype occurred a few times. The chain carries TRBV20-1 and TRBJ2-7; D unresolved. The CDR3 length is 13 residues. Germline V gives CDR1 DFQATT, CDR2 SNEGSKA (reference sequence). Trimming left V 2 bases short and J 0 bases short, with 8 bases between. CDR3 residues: CSARLGNSYEQYF. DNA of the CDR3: TGCAGTGCTAGACTTGGCAACTCCTACGAGCAGTACTTC.

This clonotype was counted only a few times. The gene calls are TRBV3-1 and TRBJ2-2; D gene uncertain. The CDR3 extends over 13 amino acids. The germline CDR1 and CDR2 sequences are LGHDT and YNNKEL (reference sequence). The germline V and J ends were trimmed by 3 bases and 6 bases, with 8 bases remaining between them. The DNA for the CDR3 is TGTGCCAGCAGCCATTTTAGTCCCGGGGAGCTGTTTTTT. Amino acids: CASSHFSPGELFF.

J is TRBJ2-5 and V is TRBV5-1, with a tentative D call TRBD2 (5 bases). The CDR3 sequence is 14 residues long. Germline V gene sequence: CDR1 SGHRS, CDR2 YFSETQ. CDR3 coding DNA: TGCGCTTCATCCGCGGGCCAGCGCCAAGAGACCCAGTACTTC. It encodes CASSAGQRQETQYF.

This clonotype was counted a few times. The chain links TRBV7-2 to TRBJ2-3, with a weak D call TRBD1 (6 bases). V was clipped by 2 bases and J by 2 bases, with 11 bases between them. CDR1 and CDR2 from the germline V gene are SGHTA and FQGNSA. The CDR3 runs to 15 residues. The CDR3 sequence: CASSLRGSDTDTQYF. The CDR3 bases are TGTGCCAGCAGCTTAAGGGGGAGTGACACAGATACGCAGTATTTT.

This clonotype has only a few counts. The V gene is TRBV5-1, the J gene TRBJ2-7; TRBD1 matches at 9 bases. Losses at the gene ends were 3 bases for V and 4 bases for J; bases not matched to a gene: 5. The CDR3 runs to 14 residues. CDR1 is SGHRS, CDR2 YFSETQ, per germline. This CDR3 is CASSYGTGTYEQYF. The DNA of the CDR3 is TGCGCCAGCAGCTACGGGACAGGGACGTACGAGCAGTACTTC. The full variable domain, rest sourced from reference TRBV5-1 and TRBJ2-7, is KAGVTQTPRYLIKTRGQQVTLSCSPISGHRSVSWYQQTPGQGLQFLFEYFSETQRNKGNFPGRFSGRQFSNSRSEMNVSTLELGDSALYLCASSYGTGTYEQYFGPGTRLTVT.

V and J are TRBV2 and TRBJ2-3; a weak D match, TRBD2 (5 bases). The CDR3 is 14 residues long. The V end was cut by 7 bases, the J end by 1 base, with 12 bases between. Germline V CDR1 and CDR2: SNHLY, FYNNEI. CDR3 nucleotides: TGTGCCAGCACCCTTATGAGGGGCACAGATACGCAGTATTTT. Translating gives CASTLMRGTDTQYF.

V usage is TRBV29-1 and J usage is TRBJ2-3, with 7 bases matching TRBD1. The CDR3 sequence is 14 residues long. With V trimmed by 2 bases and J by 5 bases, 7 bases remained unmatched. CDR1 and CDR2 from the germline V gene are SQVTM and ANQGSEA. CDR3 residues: CSVEKQGQGDTQYF. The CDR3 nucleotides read TGCAGCGTTGAAAAACAGGGGCAGGGAGATACGCAGTATTTT.

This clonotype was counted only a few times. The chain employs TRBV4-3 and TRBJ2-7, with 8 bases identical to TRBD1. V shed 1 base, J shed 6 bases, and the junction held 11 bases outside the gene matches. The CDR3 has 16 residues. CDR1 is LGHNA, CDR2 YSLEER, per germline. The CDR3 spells CASSQARGTGPGEQYF. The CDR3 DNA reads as TGCGCCAGCAGCCAAGCAAGGGGGACAGGACCAGGCGAGCAGTACTTC.

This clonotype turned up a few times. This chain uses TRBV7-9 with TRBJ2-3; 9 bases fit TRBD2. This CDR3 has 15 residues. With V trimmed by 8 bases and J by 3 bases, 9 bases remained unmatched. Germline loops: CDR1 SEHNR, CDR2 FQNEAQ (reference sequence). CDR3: CASGPSSGMTDTQYF. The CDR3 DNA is TGTGCCAGCGGACCATCTAGCGGGATGACAGATACGCAGTATTTT.

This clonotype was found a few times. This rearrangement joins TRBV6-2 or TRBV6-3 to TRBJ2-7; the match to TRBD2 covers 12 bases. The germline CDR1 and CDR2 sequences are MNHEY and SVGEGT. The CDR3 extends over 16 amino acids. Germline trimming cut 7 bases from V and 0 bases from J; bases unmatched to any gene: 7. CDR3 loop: CASTTRLAGDSYEQYF. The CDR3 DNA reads TGTGCCAGCACAACCAGACTAGCGGGGGACTCCTACGAGCAGTACTTC.

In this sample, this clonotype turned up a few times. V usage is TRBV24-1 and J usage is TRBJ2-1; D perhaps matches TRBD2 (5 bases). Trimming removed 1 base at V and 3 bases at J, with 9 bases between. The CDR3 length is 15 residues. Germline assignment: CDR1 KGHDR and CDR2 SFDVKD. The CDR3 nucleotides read TGTGCCACCAGTGATTTAGGAGGAAACTACAATGAGCAGTTCTTC. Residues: CATSDLGGNYNEQFF.

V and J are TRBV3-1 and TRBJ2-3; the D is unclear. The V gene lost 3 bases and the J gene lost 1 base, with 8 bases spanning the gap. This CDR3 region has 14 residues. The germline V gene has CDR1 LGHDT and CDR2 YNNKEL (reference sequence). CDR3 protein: CASSHRAGTDTQYF. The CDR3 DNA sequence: TGTGCCAGCAGCCATCGGGCCGGCACAGATACGCAGTATTTT.